This is a list of T cell receptor beta chains from one sample in a study of blood T cell repertoires in COVID-19. Assay used: immunoSEQ multiplex PCR; TCRdb lists only in-frame clones, some missing. Of some 250,000 clones in the sample, 80% to 90% were seen once. The sample consisted of peripheral blood. These receptors all stem from a man aged 25-45 years who had recovered from COVID-19. Both conserved end residues are part of each CDR3. Each record gives: V gene, J gene, clone size, D gene, CDR3 length, CDR3 protein, CDR3 DNA. The D gene is left open where the match is weak. The size field is filled for only some rows; it gives once, few, many or a size class.

v_call: TRBV6-5; j_call: TRBJ1-2; clone_size: once; d_call: NA; cdr3_length: 16; cdr3_aa: CASSYSSTLTNYGYTF; cdr3_nt: TGTGCCAGCAGTTACTCATCAACGCTAACTAACTATGGCTACACCTTC
v_call: TRBV7-2; j_call: TRBJ2-7; clone_size: NA; d_call: TRBD2; cdr3_length: 14; cdr3_aa: CASSLAGQGGRQYF; cdr3_nt: TGTGCCAGCAGCTTAGCGGGCCAGGGAGGGCGGCAGTACTTC
v_call: TRBV4-1; j_call: TRBJ1-1; clone_size: NA; d_call: NA; cdr3_length: 16; cdr3_aa: CASSPTISGGSTEAFF; cdr3_nt: TGCGCCAGCAGCCCCACCATTTCGGGGGGGAGCACTGAAGCTTTCTTT
v_call: TRBV21-1; j_call: TRBJ1-5; clone_size: NA; d_call: NA; cdr3_length: 15; cdr3_aa: CASSSPGQGYPPQHF; cdr3_nt: TGTGCCAGCAGCAGCCCGGGACAGGGGTACCCACCCCAGCATTTT
v_call: TRBV27; j_call: TRBJ1-6; clone_size: NA; d_call: NA; cdr3_length: 13; cdr3_aa: CASTRKENSPLHF; cdr3_nt: TGTGCCAGCACCCGAAAGGAGAATTCACCCCTCCACTTT
v_call: TRBV2; j_call: TRBJ1-2; clone_size: NA; d_call: TRBD1; cdr3_length: 13; cdr3_aa: CATMGQGLWGYTF; cdr3_nt: TGTGCCACCATGGGACAGGGTCTATGGGGCTACACCTTC
v_call: TRBV6-5; j_call: TRBJ1-4; clone_size: few; d_call: TRBD1; cdr3_length: 16; cdr3_aa: CASSYSGTGPNEKLFF; cdr3_nt: TGTGCCAGCAGTTACTCGGGGACAGGGCCTAATGAAAAACTGTTTTTT
v_call: TRBV19; j_call: TRBJ1-4; clone_size: NA; d_call: TRBD1; cdr3_length: 13; cdr3_aa: CASSTGGNEKLFF; cdr3_nt: TGTGCCAGTTCGACAGGGGGCAATGAAAAACTGTTTTTT
v_call: TRBV11-3; j_call: TRBJ2-6; clone_size: NA; d_call: NA; cdr3_length: 14; cdr3_aa: CASAQGYGANVLTF; cdr3_nt: TGTGCCAGCGCACAGGGTTACGGGGCCAACGTCCTGACTTTC
v_call: TRBV2; j_call: TRBJ2-7; clone_size: NA; d_call: NA; cdr3_length: 13; cdr3_aa: CASRRGFSYEQYF; cdr3_nt: TGTGCCAGCAGAAGGGGGTTTTCCTACGAGCAGTACTTC
v_call: TRBV24-1; j_call: TRBJ1-4; clone_size: NA; d_call: NA; cdr3_length: 14; cdr3_aa: CATSAEGPNEKLFF; cdr3_nt: TGTGCCACCAGTGCGGAGGGCCCAAATGAAAAACTGTTTTTT
v_call: TRBV18; j_call: TRBJ2-7; clone_size: NA; d_call: NA; cdr3_length: 14; cdr3_aa: CASSPREGGYEQYF; cdr3_nt: TGTGCCAGCTCACCAAGGGAGGGGGGCTACGAGCAGTACTTC
v_call: TRBV30; j_call: TRBJ2-7; clone_size: NA; d_call: TRBD1; cdr3_length: 14; cdr3_aa: CAWSPGQGMNEQYF; cdr3_nt: TGTGCCTGGAGCCCGGGACAGGGGATGAACGAGCAGTACTTC
v_call: TRBV6-6; j_call: TRBJ2-7; clone_size: NA; d_call: TRBD2; cdr3_length: 17; cdr3_aa: CASSPLAGGPFAHEQYF; cdr3_nt: TGTGCCAGCAGTCCACTAGCGGGGGGGCCGTTCGCCCACGAGCAGTACTTC
v_call: TRBV5-1; j_call: TRBJ1-2; clone_size: NA; d_call: TRBD1; cdr3_length: 14; cdr3_aa: CASSPGTGGVGYTF; cdr3_nt: TGCGCCAGCAGCCCTGGGACAGGGGGCGTCGGCTACACCTTC
v_call: TRBV11-3; j_call: TRBJ2-1; clone_size: NA; d_call: TRBD2; cdr3_length: 15; cdr3_aa: CASSLRLAGRDEQFF; cdr3_nt: TGTGCCAGCAGCCTTCGACTAGCGGGTCGGGACGAGCAGTTCTTC
v_call: TRBV30; j_call: TRBJ1-2; clone_size: NA; d_call: NA; cdr3_length: 15; cdr3_aa: CAWSPLQPRRDGYTF; cdr3_nt: TGTGCCTGGAGTCCACTCCAACCTCGCAGGGATGGCTACACCTTC
v_call: TRBV6-2/TRBV6-3; j_call: TRBJ1-5; clone_size: NA; d_call: NA; cdr3_length: 15; cdr3_aa: CASTPWGRGDQPQHF; cdr3_nt: TGTGCCAGCACCCCCTGGGGGAGGGGAGATCAGCCCCAGCATTTT
v_call: TRBV5-1; j_call: TRBJ1-2; clone_size: NA; d_call: NA; cdr3_length: 14; cdr3_aa: CASSPEGRAHGYTF; cdr3_nt: TGCGCCAGCAGCCCGGAAGGCAGGGCCCATGGCTACACCTTC
v_call: TRBV7-9; j_call: TRBJ1-4; clone_size: once; d_call: TRBD1; cdr3_length: 15; cdr3_aa: CASSLAGQGSEKLFF; cdr3_nt: TGTGCCAGCAGCTTAGCGGGACAGGGAAGTGAAAAACTGTTTTTT
v_call: TRBV27; j_call: TRBJ2-2; clone_size: NA; d_call: TRBD2; cdr3_length: 16; cdr3_aa: CASSLGLAGNTGELFF; cdr3_nt: TGTGCCAGCAGTTTGGGACTAGCGGGGAACACCGGGGAGCTGTTTTTT
v_call: TRBV2; j_call: TRBJ2-3; clone_size: NA; d_call: NA; cdr3_length: 15; cdr3_aa: CASSEVGAGTDTQYF; cdr3_nt: TGTGCCAGCAGTGAGGTGGGGGCCGGCACAGATACGCAGTATTTT
v_call: TRBV6-2/TRBV6-3; j_call: TRBJ1-2; clone_size: NA; d_call: TRBD1; cdr3_length: 15; cdr3_aa: CASSIPGQGSYGYTF; cdr3_nt: TGTGCCAGCAGTATACCGGGACAGGGGAGCTATGGCTACACCTTC
v_call: TRBV3-1/TRBV3-2; j_call: TRBJ2-2; clone_size: NA; d_call: NA; cdr3_length: 14; cdr3_aa: CASSQGGGTGELFF; cdr3_nt: TGTGCCAGCAGCCAGGGAGGGGGCACCGGGGAGCTGTTTTTT
v_call: TRBV30; j_call: TRBJ1-5; clone_size: NA; d_call: NA; cdr3_length: 15; cdr3_aa: CAWSPGIYSNQPQHF; cdr3_nt: TGTGCCTGGAGTCCCGGGATTTATAGCAATCAGCCCCAGCATTTT
v_call: TRBV14; j_call: TRBJ1-1; clone_size: NA; d_call: NA; cdr3_length: 12; cdr3_aa: CASTSIGDEAFF; cdr3_nt: TGTGCCAGCACCTCCATCGGGGATGAAGCTTTCTTT
v_call: TRBV6-2/TRBV6-3; j_call: TRBJ1-5; clone_size: NA; d_call: NA; cdr3_length: 15; cdr3_aa: CASSYSAGGNQPQHF; cdr3_nt: TGTGCCAGCAGTTATTCTGCGGGGGGCAATCAGCCCCAGCATTTT
v_call: TRBV2; j_call: TRBJ2-7; clone_size: NA; d_call: TRBD1; cdr3_length: 16; cdr3_aa: CASSQEQGAFGYEQYF; cdr3_nt: TGTGCCAGCAGTCAAGAACAGGGGGCGTTTGGCTACGAGCAGTACTTC
v_call: TRBV6-5; j_call: TRBJ1-1; clone_size: once; d_call: NA; cdr3_length: 12; cdr3_aa: CATLTGNTEAFF; cdr3_nt: TGTGCCACCTTGACAGGGAACACTGAAGCTTTCTTT
v_call: TRBV27; j_call: TRBJ2-3; clone_size: NA; d_call: NA; cdr3_length: 17; cdr3_aa: CASSLSGGGGAADTQYF; cdr3_nt: TGTGCCAGCAGTTTATCGGGCGGGGGCGGTGCGGCCGATACGCAGTATTTT
v_call: TRBV5-1; j_call: TRBJ2-3; clone_size: NA; d_call: TRBD2; cdr3_length: 14; cdr3_aa: CAWWAGGGSDTQYF; cdr3_nt: TGCGCCTGGTGGGCTGGCGGGGGATCAGATACGCAGTATTTT
v_call: TRBV7-8; j_call: TRBJ1-5; clone_size: few; d_call: NA; cdr3_length: 16; cdr3_aa: CASSLGRGVGNQPQHF; cdr3_nt: TGTGCCAGCAGCTTAGGGCGGGGGGTCGGCAATCAGCCCCAGCATTTT